One and the same sample provided the 4 T cell receptor beta chains below, sequenced in a study of blood T cell repertoires in COVID-19. The repertoire was sequenced with immunoSEQ multiplex PCR; TCRdb's copy has only in-frame clones and lacks some. The sample lists some 250,000 clones, 80% to 85% occurring once. The sequenced sample consisted of peripheral blood. The receptors originated from a man between 60 and 75 years old with acute or convalescent COVID-19.

In this sample, this clone turned up once. The V and J genes are TRBV5-6 and TRBJ1-1; 9 bases align to TRBD1. The V gene end was trimmed by 2 bases and the J gene end by 1 base; junction bases not matched to a gene: 9. Germline V gene data show CDR1 as SGHDT and CDR2 as YYEEEE. This CDR3 has 17 amino acids. CDR3 protein: CASSLKGQGRGNTEAFF. DNA for the CDR3: TGTGCCAGCAGCTTAAAGGGACAGGGAAGGGGGAACACTGAAGCTTTCTTT.

V usage is TRBV7-2 and J usage is TRBJ1-5; D uncertain. The germline V gene encodes CDR1 SGHTA and CDR2 FQGNSA. This CDR3 comprises 15 residues. V was cut by 5 bases and J by 6 bases, with 17 bases left in between. This chain's CDR3 is CASSTGPGEGQPQHF. The CDR3 DNA reads as TGTGCCAGCAGCACTGGGCCGGGCGAGGGTCAGCCCCAGCATTTT.

The V and J genes are TRBV3-1 (or the pseudogene TRBV3-2) and TRBJ2-5; D is uncertain. Between the trimmed V and J ends, which lost 2 bases and 5 bases, there was a span of 9 bases. Germline-derived CDR1 and CDR2 are LGHDT and YNNKEL (reference sequence). This CDR3 spans 13 amino acids. Here the CDR3 DNA reads TGTGCCAGCAGCCAATTGCTGAGTGAGACCCAGTACTTC. It yields the protein CASSQLLSETQYF.

The CDR3 nucleotides read TGTGCCAGCAGTTTCGGGACAGGCTATGGCTACACCTTC. Protein sequence: CASSFGTGYGYTF. This chain uses TRBV27 with TRBJ1-2, with TRBD1 matching 8 bases. The CDR3 is made up of 13 amino acids. The germline gives CDR1 MNHEY, CDR2 SMNVEV (reference sequence). The J segment lost 4 bases and the V segment lost 3 bases, leaving 1 base of the junction unmatched.